This TCR beta chain was obtained from a study of graft-versus-host responses after intestinal transplantation. The wider study: The recipients all started with anti-thymocyte globulin induction and then took tacrolimus and steroids for 3 to 4 years. General study results and limits: Recipient marrow contained GvH clones, some of which appeared first in ileum or blood.

There are 15 residues in the CDR3. With V trimmed by 6 bases and J by 9 bases, 14 bases remained unmatched. Germline CDR1 is SGHNT and CDR2 is YENEEA. The protocol was immunoSEQ multiplex PCR, while the TCRdb copy is restricted to in-frame clones and leaves out a portion. The sample has more than 90,000 clones, 85% to 95% seen once. To note about this clone: Its antigen is currently unknown.

The TCR comes from a human donor who received an intestinal transplant. Sequences were derived from unstimulated CD8+ T cells sorted from spleen or lymph node cells, sampled before intestinal transplant. The chain links TRBV11-3 to TRBJ2-7, with 10 bases lining up with TRBD2. The DNA for the CDR3 is TGTGCCAGCAGTTCTATAGCGGGGGGAGGGTCTGTGCAGTACTTC. Residues: CASSSIAGGGSVQYF.